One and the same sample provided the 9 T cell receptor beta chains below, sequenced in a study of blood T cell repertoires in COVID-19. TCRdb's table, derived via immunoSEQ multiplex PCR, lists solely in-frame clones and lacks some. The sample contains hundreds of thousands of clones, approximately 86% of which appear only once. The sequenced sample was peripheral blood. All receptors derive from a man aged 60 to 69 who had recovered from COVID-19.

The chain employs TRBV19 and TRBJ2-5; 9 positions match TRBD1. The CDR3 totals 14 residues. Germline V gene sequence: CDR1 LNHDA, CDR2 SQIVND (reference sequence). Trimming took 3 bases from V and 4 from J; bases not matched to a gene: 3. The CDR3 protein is CASSIGGQGETQYF. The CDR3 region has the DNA TGTGCCAGTAGTATTGGGGGACAGGGAGAGACCCAGTACTTC. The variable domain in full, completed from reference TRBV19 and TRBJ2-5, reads DGGITQSPKYLFRKEGQNVTLSCEQNLNHDAMYWYRQDPGQGLRLIYYSQIVNDFQKGDIAEGYSVSREKKESFPLTVTSAQKNPTAFYLCASSIGGQGETQYFGPGTRLLVL.

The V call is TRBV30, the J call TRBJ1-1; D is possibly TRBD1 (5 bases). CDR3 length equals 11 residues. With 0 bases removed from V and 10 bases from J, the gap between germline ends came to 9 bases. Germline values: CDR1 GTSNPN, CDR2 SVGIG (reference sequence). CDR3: CAWSVRGLAFF. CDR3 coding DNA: TGTGCCTGGAGTGTGCGGGGACTAGCTTTCTTT.

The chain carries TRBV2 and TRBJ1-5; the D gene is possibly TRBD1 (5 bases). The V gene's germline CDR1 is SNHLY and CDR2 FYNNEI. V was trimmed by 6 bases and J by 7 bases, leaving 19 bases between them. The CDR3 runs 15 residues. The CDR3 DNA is TGTGCCAGCAGGCCCGAACCAGCAGGGTCGCAGCCCCAGCATTTT. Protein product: CASRPEPAGSQPQHF.

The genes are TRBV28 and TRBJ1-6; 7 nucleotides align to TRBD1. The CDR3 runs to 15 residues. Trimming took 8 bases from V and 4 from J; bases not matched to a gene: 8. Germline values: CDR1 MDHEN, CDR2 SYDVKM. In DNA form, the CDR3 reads TGTGCCAGCGGGAACCAGGGGGGTTATAATTCACCCCTCCACTTT. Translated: CASGNQGGYNSPLHF.

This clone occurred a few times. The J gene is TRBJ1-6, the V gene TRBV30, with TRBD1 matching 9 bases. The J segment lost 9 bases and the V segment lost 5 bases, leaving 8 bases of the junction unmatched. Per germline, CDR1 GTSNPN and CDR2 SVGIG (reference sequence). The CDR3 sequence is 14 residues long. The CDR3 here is CAWDLTGGGSPLHF. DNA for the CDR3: TGTGCCTGGGATTTGACAGGGGGTGGTTCACCCCTCCACTTT.

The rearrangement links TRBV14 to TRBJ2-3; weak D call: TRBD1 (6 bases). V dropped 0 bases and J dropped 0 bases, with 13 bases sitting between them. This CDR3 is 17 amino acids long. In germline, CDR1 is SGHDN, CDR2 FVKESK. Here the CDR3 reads CASSQDTGPSSTDTQYF. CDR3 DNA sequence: TGTGCCAGCAGCCAAGATACAGGGCCTTCTAGCACAGATACGCAGTATTTT.

This CDR3 reads CASSPEELTGTEQETQYF. CDR3 nucleotides: TGTGCCAGCAGTCCCGAAGAGCTTACTGGGACAGAACAAGAGACCCAGTACTTC. The V call is TRBV6-6, the J call TRBJ2-5; TRBD1 matches 7 bases. CDR3 length equals 18 residues. The germline gives CDR1 MNHNY, CDR2 SVGAGI (reference sequence). The V gene end was trimmed by 5 bases and the J gene end by 2 bases; junction bases not matched to a gene: 17.

In nucleotides, the CDR3 is TGTGCCAGCAGTTTAAGCGGCAGGGGCTATGGCTACACCTTC. Translated: CASSLSGRGYGYTF. This rearrangement joins TRBV27 to TRBJ1-2; TRBD1 might be the D (6 bases). Trimming cost V 2 bases and J 4 bases, with 11 bases left between them. The CDR3 extends over 14 amino acids. Looked up from germline, CDR1 is MNHEY and CDR2 is SMNVEV (reference sequence).

CDR3 DNA sequence: TGTGCCAGCAGCGTCTTGGCCGAGGGTACCCAGTACTTC. The encoded protein is CASSVLAEGTQYF. The genes are TRBV9 and TRBJ2-7; D may be TRBD2 (5 bases). Deletions cut 2 bases from V and 10 bases from J, with 16 bases between. Per the germline V gene, CDR1 is SGDLS and CDR2 is YYNGEE. The CDR3 is 13 residues long. Together with reference TRBV9 and TRBJ2-7, the CDR3 gives the full variable domain: DSGVTQTPKHLITATGQRVTLRCSPRSGDLSVYWYQQSLDQGLQFLIQYYNGEERAKGNILERFSAQQFPDLHSELNLSSLELGDSALYFCASSVLAEGTQYFGPGTRLTVT.